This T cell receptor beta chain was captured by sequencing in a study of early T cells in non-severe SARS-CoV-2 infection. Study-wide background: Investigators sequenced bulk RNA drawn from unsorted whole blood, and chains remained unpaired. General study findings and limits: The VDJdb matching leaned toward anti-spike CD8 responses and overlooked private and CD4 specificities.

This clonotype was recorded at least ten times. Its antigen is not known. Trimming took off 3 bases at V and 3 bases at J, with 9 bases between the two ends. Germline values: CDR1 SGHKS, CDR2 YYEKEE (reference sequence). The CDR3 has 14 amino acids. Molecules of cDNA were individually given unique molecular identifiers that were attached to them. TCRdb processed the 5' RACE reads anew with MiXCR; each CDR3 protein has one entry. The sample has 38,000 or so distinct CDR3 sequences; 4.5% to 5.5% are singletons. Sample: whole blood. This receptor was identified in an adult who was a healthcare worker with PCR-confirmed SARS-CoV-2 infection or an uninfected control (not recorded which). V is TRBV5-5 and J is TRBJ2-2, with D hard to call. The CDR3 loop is CASSSVSYTGELFF. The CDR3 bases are TGTGCCAGCAGCTCTGTATCGTACACCGGGGAGCTGTTTTTT.